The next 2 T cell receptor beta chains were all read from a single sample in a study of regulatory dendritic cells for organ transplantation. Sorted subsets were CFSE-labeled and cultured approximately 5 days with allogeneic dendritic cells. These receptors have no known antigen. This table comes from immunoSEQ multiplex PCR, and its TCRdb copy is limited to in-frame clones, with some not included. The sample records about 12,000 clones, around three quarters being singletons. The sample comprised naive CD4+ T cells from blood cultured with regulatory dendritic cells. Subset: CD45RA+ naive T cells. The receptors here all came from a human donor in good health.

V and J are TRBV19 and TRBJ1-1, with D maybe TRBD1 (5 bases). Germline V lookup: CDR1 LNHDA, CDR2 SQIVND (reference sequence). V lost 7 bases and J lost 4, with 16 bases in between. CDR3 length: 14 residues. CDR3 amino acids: CASIPLGGGTEAFF. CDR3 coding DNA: TGTGCCAGTATTCCCCTGGGGGGAGGCACTGAAGCTTTCTTT.

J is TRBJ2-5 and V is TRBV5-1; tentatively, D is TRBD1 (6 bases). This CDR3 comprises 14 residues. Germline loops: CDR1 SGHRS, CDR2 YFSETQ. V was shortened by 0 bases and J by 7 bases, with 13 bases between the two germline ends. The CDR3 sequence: CASSLGTVLGTQYF. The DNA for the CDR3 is TGCGCCAGCAGCTTGGGGACAGTCCTGGGGACCCAGTACTTC.